This T cell receptor (beta chain) was observed in a study of T-cell reconstitution after alpha-beta-depleted transplantation in children. This clonotype was picked up many times. CDR3 length equals 15 residues. Deletions cut 4 bases from V and 4 bases from J, with 13 bases between. This sample's TCRbeta library carried unique molecular identifier barcodes. In TCRdb, the PCR reads were re-called with MiXCR into one record per CDR3 protein. The data show roughly 66,000 distinct CDR3 sequences, 4% to 5% seen once. The source is a boy under three years old who had a stem cell transplant for acute myeloid leukemia, so the T cells may come from the graft donor. V is TRBV12-3 or TRBV12-4 and J is TRBJ2-2, with D perhaps given as TRBD1 or TRBD2 (7 bases each). The sequences come from PBMCs, mostly from graft donor cells, collected 180 days after TCRalphabeta/CD19-depleted stem cell transplant. DNA of the CDR3: TGTGCCAGCAGTTCCCAGGGGGGGACCACCGGGGAGCTGTTTTTT. Protein: CASSSQGGTTGELFF.